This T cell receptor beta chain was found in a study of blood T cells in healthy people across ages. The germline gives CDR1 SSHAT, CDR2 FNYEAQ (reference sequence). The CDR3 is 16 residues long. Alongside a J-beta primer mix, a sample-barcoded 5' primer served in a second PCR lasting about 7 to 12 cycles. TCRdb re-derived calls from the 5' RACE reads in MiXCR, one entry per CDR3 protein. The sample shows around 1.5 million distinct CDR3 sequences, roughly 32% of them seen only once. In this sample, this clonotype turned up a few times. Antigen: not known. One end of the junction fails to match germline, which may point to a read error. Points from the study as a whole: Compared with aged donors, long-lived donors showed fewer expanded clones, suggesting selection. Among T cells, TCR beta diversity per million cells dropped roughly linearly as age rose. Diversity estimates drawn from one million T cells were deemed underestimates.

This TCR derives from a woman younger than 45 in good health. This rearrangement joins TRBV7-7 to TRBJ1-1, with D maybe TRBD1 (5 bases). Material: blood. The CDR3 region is CASSPTDIYMNTGAFF. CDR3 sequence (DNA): TGTGCCAGCAGCCCAACGGACATCTACATGAACACTGGAGCTTTCTTT.